The 25 T cell receptor beta chains reported below all come from one sample, sequenced in a study of neurological immune-mediated disorders. Time point of the sample: longitudinal time-point 1 (baseline). MiXCR, run by TCRdb on the 5' RACE reads, gives a single entry per CDR3 protein. The sample records roughly 36,000 distinct CDR3 sequences, under 4% being singletons. Sequencing input: PBMCs. All receptors come from a woman aged 60-75 years with multiple sclerosis.

This clonotype came up many times. The chain combines TRBV5-6 with TRBJ2-1; unclear D gene. V gave up 1 base and J gave up 6 bases, with 8 bases separating them. This CDR3 has 13 residues. Looked up from germline, CDR1 is SGHDT and CDR2 is YYEEEE. The CDR3, as DNA: TGTGCCAGCAGCTTGAACCAGCCCAATGAGCAGTTCTTC. It yields the protein CASSLNQPNEQFF.

Ten or more counts support this clonotype. The chain couples TRBV5-6 to TRBJ2-1, with TRBD1 as a possible D gene (5 bases). V was pared by 7 bases and J by 2 bases, with 19 bases between. The CDR3 loop spans 16 amino acids. Germline V gives CDR1 SGHDT, CDR2 YYEEEE. CDR3 bases: TGTGCCAGCCTGACCCGAAGAGACAGACCCTACAATGAGCAGTTCTTC. It encodes CASLTRRDRPYNEQFF.

This clonotype was seen many times. This rearrangement joins TRBV20-1 to TRBJ1-6; D may be TRBD1 (5 bases). Germline CDR1 DFQATT, CDR2 SNEGSKA (reference sequence). The length of the CDR3 is 14 residues. V was cut by 6 bases and J by 5 bases, with 14 bases left in between. The CDR3 is CSAPGQGNNSPLHF. The CDR3 DNA is TGCAGTGCCCCCGGGCAGGGAAATAATTCACCCCTCCACTTT.

This clonotype was counted at least ten times. This sequence joins TRBV6-5 and TRBJ2-5, with 7 bases lining up with TRBD1. Germline CDR1 reads MNHEY; CDR2 reads SVGAGI. V was clipped by 5 bases and J by 4 bases; unmatched bases: 10. The CDR3 has 15 residues. CDR3 nucleotide sequence: TGTGCCAGCAGTATATTAGGGACAGCCCGAGAGACCCAGTACTTC. Its translation is CASSILGTARETQYF.

V usage is TRBV20-1 and J usage is TRBJ1-1, with 8 bases that match TRBD1. Germline V lookup: CDR1 DFQATT, CDR2 SNEGSKA (reference sequence). The CDR3 sequence is 13 residues long. The junction had 6 bases not matched to a gene; V was cut back by 4 bases and J by 5 bases. As DNA, the CDR3 is TGCAGTGCTATCAGGGGGCGGATAACTGAAGCTTTCTTT. It codes for CSAIRGRITEAFF.

This clonotype was counted many times. The V and J genes are TRBV19 and TRBJ2-7; D perhaps matches TRBD1 (6 bases). This CDR3 spans 14 amino acids. Trimming took off 3 bases at V and 5 bases at J, with 14 bases between the two ends. The germline V gene encodes CDR1 LNHDA and CDR2 SQIVND (reference sequence). CDR3 protein: CASSITLRQDEQYF. In DNA, the CDR3 is TGTGCCAGTAGTATCACGCTCCGACAGGACGAGCAGTACTTC.

This clonotype appeared many times. The V and J genes are TRBV3-1 and TRBJ2-7, with 7 bases that match TRBD1. Looked up from germline, CDR1 is LGHDT and CDR2 is YNNKEL (reference sequence). Trimming removed 4 bases from V and 4 bases from J; junction bases left unmatched: 4. This CDR3 spans 13 amino acids. This CDR3 reads CASSRGRGYEQYF. In DNA form, the CDR3 reads TGTGCCAGCAGCCGCGGCAGGGGGTACGAGCAGTACTTC.

About this clonotype itself: The junction departs from the called germline gene at one end, perhaps through a read error. The chain couples TRBV18 to TRBJ2-7, with D maybe TRBD2 (5 bases). CDR1 and CDR2 (germline): KGHSH, LQKENI. The CDR3 loop spans 13 amino acids. The CDR3 loop is CTSSPVRADEQYF. The CDR3 bases are TGTACCAGCTCACCTGTGAGGGCGGACGAGCAGTACTTC.

The sample holds many counts of this clonotype. The gene calls are TRBV29-1 and TRBJ2-7; no clear D. The CDR3 totals 11 residues. With 6 bases removed from V and 7 bases from J, the gap between germline ends came to 13 bases. Germline V gene data show CDR1 as SQVTM and CDR2 as ANQGSEA. The CDR3 loop is CSVASQQEQYF. Here the CDR3 DNA reads TGCAGCGTCGCTTCCCAACAGGAGCAGTACTTC.

With respect to this clonotype: The junction departs from the called germline gene at one end, perhaps through a read error. The chain links TRBV12-3 or TRBV12-4 to TRBJ1-2; tentative D call: TRBD1 (5 bases). The CDR3 runs 15 residues. CDR3: CASSLVVRDNYGYIF. The CDR3 region has the DNA TGTGCCAGCAGTTTAGTGGTCAGGGATAACTATGGCTACATCTTC.

The table lists this clonotype with many counts. The J gene is TRBJ1-1, the V gene TRBV12-3 or TRBV12-4; D gene ambiguous. Between the trimmed V and J ends, which lost 5 bases and 4 bases, there was a span of 5 bases. The CDR3 has 11 amino acids. CDR3 sequence reads: CASSRSTEAFF. The CDR3 coding sequence is TGTGCCAGCAGTAGGAGCACTGAAGCTTTCTTT.

Only a few counts were recorded for this clonotype. The rearrangement uses TRBV11-2 and TRBJ2-2; 8 bases fit TRBD1. Per the germline V gene, CDR1 is SGHAT and CDR2 is FQNNGV. This CDR3 is built from 18 residues. V dropped 1 base and J dropped 4; count of bases not matched to a gene: 11. The CDR3: CASSLGPGQGRVTGELFF. The DNA for the CDR3 is TGTGCCAGCAGCTTAGGCCCCGGACAGGGTCGAGTCACCGGGGAGCTGTTTTTT.

This clonotype was observed many times. This rearrangement joins TRBV27 to TRBJ2-2; 7 bases are shared with TRBD1. Germline-derived CDR1 and CDR2 are MNHEY and SMNVEV (reference sequence). Losses at the gene ends were 2 bases for V and 5 bases for J; bases not matched to a gene: 8. The CDR3 is 16 amino acids. The chain's CDR3 is CASSLEYRGNTGELFF. For the CDR3, the DNA is TGTGCCAGCAGTTTAGAGTACAGGGGAAATACCGGGGAGCTGTTTTTT.

The table lists this clonotype with many counts. V usage is TRBV5-1 and J usage is TRBJ1-2, with a tentative D call TRBD1 (5 bases). Trimming shortened V by 6 bases and J by 3 bases, and 15 bases separated the two germline ends. CDR3 size: 14 residues. CDR1 SGHRS and CDR2 YFSETQ come from the germline V gene. CDR3 region: CASTTGTQDYGYTF. The CDR3 DNA is TGCGCCAGCACCACGGGGACGCAGGACTATGGCTACACCTTC.

This clonotype qualifies as medium-sized. The J gene is TRBJ1-6, the V gene TRBV20-1; the D is unclear. The CDR3 spans 15 residues. Looked up from germline, CDR1 is DFQATT and CDR2 is SNEGSKA (reference sequence). The V end lost 1 base, the J end lost 0 bases, and 7 bases lay between the germline ends. The CDR3 loop reads CSARGRSSYNSPLHF. The DNA for the CDR3 is TGCAGTGCTAGAGGTAGAAGCTCCTATAATTCACCCCTCCACTTT.

The table lists this clonotype with many counts. V and J are TRBV6-1 and TRBJ1-2; D not resolved. With 4 bases removed from V and 4 bases from J, the gap between germline ends came to 7 bases. Germline V gives CDR1 MNHNS, CDR2 SASEGT. This CDR3 contains 12 residues. The CDR3: CASSASTYGYTF. The CDR3 DNA sequence: TGTGCCAGCAGTGCGAGTACCTATGGCTACACCTTC.

This clonotype was counted at least ten times. The V gene is TRBV5-1, the J gene TRBJ2-1, with D hard to call. Germline CDR1 is SGHRS and CDR2 is YFSETQ. The CDR3 runs to 13 residues. V shed 5 bases and J shed 1 base, with 7 bases lying between them. CDR3 in amino acids: CASRLRSYNEQFF. The CDR3 coding sequence is TGCGCCAGCAGACTTAGGTCCTACAATGAGCAGTTCTTC.

This clonotype appeared many times. The chain links TRBV2 to TRBJ1-5; D unresolved. The CDR3 runs to 13 residues. The ends were cut back, 6 bases at V and 3 bases at J, with 9 bases in the middle. Germline loops: CDR1 SNHLY, CDR2 FYNNEI. Written as DNA, the CDR3 is TGTGCCAGCAGCCAAAACCACAATCAGCCCCAGCATTTT. Protein: CASSQNHNQPQHF. The full variable domain, in which reference TRBV2 and TRBJ1-5 provide the parts outside the CDR3, is EPEVTQTPSHQVTQMGQEVILRCVPISNHLYFYWYRQILGQKVEFLVSFYNNEISEKSEIFDDQFSVERPDGSNFTLKIRSTKLEDSAMYFCASSQNHNQPQHFGDGTRLSIL.

This clonotype has at least ten counts. V is TRBV5-1 and J is TRBJ2-5, with D hard to call. The germline CDR1 and CDR2 sequences are SGHRS and YFSETQ. The CDR3 has 14 amino acids. Trimming removed 1 base at V and 2 bases at J, with 9 bases between. The CDR3 nucleotides are TGCGCCAGCAGCTTGTATCCGGCGCAAGAGACCCAGTACTTC. It specifies CASSLYPAQETQYF.

This clonotype has a count of ten or more. The V gene is TRBV20-1, the J gene TRBJ2-3; possibly TRBD2 for D (7 bases). Trimming shortened V by 2 bases and J by 5 bases, and 17 bases separated the two germline ends. The CDR3 extends over 15 amino acids. The germline gives CDR1 DFQATT, CDR2 SNEGSKA (reference sequence). The CDR3 sequence is CSARPVGGQVDTQYF. DNA of the CDR3: TGCAGTGCTAGACCGGTCGGGGGGCAGGTAGATACGCAGTATTTT.

This clonotype came up many times. The CDR3 region is CASSVDPSGGLYNEQFF. Written as DNA, the CDR3 is TGTGCCAGCAGCGTAGACCCTAGCGGGGGGCTTTACAATGAGCAGTTCTTC. This rearrangement joins TRBV9 to TRBJ2-1, with 11 positions matching TRBD2. Per the germline V gene, CDR1 is SGDLS and CDR2 is YYNGEE. The CDR3 runs 17 residues. Unmatched junction bases numbered 6, after V lost 0 bases and J lost 4 bases.

This clonotype was seen a few times. The chain is built from TRBV3-1 and TRBJ1-6; 7 bases are shared with TRBD1. Germline CDR1 and CDR2: LGHDT and YNNKEL (reference sequence). This CDR3 contains 14 residues. J lost 10 bases, V lost 1 base, and 4 bases had no gene match. The CDR3: CASSQVTGFSPLHF. CDR3 in DNA: TGTGCCAGCAGCCAAGTGACAGGGTTCTCACCCCTCCACTTT.

This clonotype was detected only a few times. It may be a read error: a sequence one base away is much more abundant. Likely a read error: the CDR3 ends without its conserved phenylalanine or tryptophan. The chain combines TRBV5-5 with TRBJ1-1; 7 nucleotides line up with TRBD1. CDR1 is SGHKS, CDR2 YYEKEE, per germline (reference sequence). J gave up 3 bases and V 4 bases, and 6 bases lay outside the gene matches. CDR3 length equals 14 residues. Here the CDR3 reads CASSIQGQYTEAFC. CDR3 nucleotide sequence: TGTGCCAGCAGCATTCAGGGACAGTACACTGAAGCTTTCTGT.

Ten or more counts support this clonotype. The V gene is TRBV10-3, the J gene TRBJ2-3; TRBD1 agrees at 10 bases. CDR1 is ENHRY and CDR2 is SYGVKD in the germline V gene. The junction had 3 bases not matched to a gene; V was cut back by 8 bases and J by 4 bases. The CDR3 covers 13 residues. CDR3 sequence (DNA): TGTGCCATCGGGGGACAGGGGCCAGATACGCAGTATTTT. This encodes CAIGGQGPDTQYF.

This clonotype was counted at least ten times. This rearrangement joins TRBV20-1 to TRBJ2-1; the D gene is possibly TRBD2 (5 bases). The CDR3 consists of 13 residues. V lost 6 bases, J lost 5 bases, and 14 bases lay in between. Germline CDR1 reads DFQATT; CDR2 reads SNEGSKA (reference sequence). The CDR3 bases are TGCAGTGCCGAGGCTGGACTGCACAATGAGCAGTTCTTC. It translates to CSAEAGLHNEQFF.